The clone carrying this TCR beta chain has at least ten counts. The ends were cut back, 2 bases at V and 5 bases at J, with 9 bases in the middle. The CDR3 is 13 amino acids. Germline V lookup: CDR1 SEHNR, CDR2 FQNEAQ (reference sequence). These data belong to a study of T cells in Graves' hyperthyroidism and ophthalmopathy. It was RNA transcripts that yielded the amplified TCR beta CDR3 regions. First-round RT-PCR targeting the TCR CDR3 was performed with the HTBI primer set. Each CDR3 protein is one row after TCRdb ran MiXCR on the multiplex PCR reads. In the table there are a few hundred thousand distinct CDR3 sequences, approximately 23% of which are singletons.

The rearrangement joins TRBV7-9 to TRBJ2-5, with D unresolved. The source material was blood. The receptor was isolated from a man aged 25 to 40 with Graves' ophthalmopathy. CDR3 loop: CASSLTALETQYF. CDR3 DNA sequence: TGTGCCAGCAGCTTAACCGCACTCGAGACCCAGTACTTC.